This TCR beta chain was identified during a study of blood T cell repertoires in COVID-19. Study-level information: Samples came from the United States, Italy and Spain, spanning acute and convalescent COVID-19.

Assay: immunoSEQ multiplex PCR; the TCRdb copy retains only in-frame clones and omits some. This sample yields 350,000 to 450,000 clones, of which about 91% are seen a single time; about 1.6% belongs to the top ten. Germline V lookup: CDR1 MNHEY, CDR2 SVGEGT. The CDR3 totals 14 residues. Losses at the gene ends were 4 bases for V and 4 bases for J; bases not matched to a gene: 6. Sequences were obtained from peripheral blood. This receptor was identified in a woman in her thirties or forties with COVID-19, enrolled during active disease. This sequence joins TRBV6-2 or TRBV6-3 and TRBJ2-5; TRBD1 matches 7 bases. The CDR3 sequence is CASSFGTARETQYF. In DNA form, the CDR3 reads TGTGCCAGCAGTTTCGGGACAGCCCGAGAGACCCAGTACTTC.